This TCR beta chain originates from a study of cytomegalovirus exposure and HLA in healthy donors. Only a few counts were recorded for this clone. Use of 60 Vbeta and 13 Jbeta primers characterized the PCR. Produced via immunoSEQ multiplex PCR; TCRdb's table is partial and in-frame only. Among under 300,000 clones, about 83% were seen once, and the ten largest hold about 2%. This CDR3 has 15 residues. V lost 6 bases and J 1 base, leaving 19 bases between the germline ends. Germline V gives CDR1 SQVTM, CDR2 ANQGSEA. This receptor was obtained from a woman aged 40 to 50 in good health and CMV-seropositive. Sequencing was performed on PBMCs. This sequence joins TRBV29-1 and TRBJ2-7; maybe TRBD2 (6 bases). CDR3 protein: CSVKTGLGLSYEQYF. The DNA of the CDR3 is TGCAGCGTCAAAACGGGACTCGGGCTTTCCTACGAGCAGTACTTC.